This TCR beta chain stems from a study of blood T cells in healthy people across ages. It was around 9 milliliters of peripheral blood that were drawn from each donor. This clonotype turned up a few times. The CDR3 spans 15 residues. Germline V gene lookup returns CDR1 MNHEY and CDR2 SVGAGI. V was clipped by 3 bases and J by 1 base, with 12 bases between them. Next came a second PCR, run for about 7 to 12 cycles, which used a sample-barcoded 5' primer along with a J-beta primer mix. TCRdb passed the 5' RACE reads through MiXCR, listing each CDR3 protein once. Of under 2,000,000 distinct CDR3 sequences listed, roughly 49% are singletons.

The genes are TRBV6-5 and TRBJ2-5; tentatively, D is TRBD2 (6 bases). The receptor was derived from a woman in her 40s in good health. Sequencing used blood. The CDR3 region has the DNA TGTGCCAGCAGTTATGGGCTCGGGGGCCAAGAGACCCAGTACTTC. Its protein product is CASSYGLGGQETQYF.